This T cell receptor (beta chain) comes out of a study of cytomegalovirus exposure and HLA in healthy donors. General study points: Many donors shared some public TCRs, even though most TCR sequences were rare. In vitro checks showed that a few CMV-associated chains really do target CMV antigens.

Of note for this clone: Its antigen is undetermined.

Produced via immunoSEQ multiplex PCR; TCRdb's table is partial and in-frame only. The sample includes approximately 64,000 clones, roughly 89% of them seen just once. The CDR3 has 16 amino acids. Losses at the gene ends were 0 bases for V and 6 bases for J; bases not matched to a gene: 5. CDR1 is SGDLS and CDR2 is YYNGEE in the germline V gene. This clonotype was sampled from a woman aged 18-29 years in good health and CMV-seronegative. The sample was PBMCs. The rearrangement links TRBV9 to TRBJ2-3, with 12 bases fitting TRBD2. The CDR3 DNA reads TGTGCCAGCAGCGTAGGACTAGCGGGAGTGGGGGATACGCAGTATTTT. Translated: CASSVGLAGVGDTQYF.